One sample yielded the 21 T cell receptor beta chains listed below, sequenced in a study of cytomegalovirus exposure and HLA in healthy donors. The PCR was carried out with 60 Vbeta primers and 13 Jbeta primers. Some clones are missing from TCRdb's copy, which holds only in-frame ones; the method was immunoSEQ multiplex PCR. The sample consists of 250,000 or so clones, around 81% of them appearing once. Specimen: PBMCs. The receptors stem from a woman aged 60-75 years in good health and CMV-seropositive.

This rearrangement joins TRBV19 to TRBJ2-7; D is possibly TRBD1 (6 bases). This CDR3 is 14 amino acids long. The germline gives CDR1 LNHDA, CDR2 SQIVND (reference sequence). The ends were cut back, 5 bases at V and 0 bases at J, with 11 bases in the middle. CDR3 DNA: TGTGCCAGTAGTCAGTGGGACACCTCCTACGAGCAGTACTTC. Amino acid sequence: CASSQWDTSYEQYF.

J is TRBJ2-6 and V is TRBV19, with TRBD2 identical over 10 bases. CDR3 size: 18 residues. Germline V CDR1 and CDR2: LNHDA, SQIVND (reference sequence). The trim removed 7 bases at V and 0 bases at J, leaving 9 bases unmatched. This CDR3 is CASIRTSGAISGANVLTF. The DNA for the CDR3 is TGTGCCAGTATCCGGACTAGCGGAGCAATCTCTGGGGCCAACGTCCTGACTTTC.

The V call is TRBV9, the J call TRBJ2-1; 10 positions agree with TRBD2. Germline V gene lookup returns CDR1 SGDLS and CDR2 YYNGEE. The J segment lost 5 bases and the V segment lost 6 bases, leaving 11 bases of the junction unmatched. The CDR3 totals 16 residues. The CDR3 DNA follows: TGTGCCAGCAACCAAGGCGTAAGCGGGGGGGACAATGAGCAGTTCTTC. Amino acid sequence: CASNQGVSGGDNEQFF.

The chain links TRBV4-1 to TRBJ2-1; TRBD2 matches at 7 bases. There are 20 residues in the CDR3. Germline V CDR1 and CDR2: MGHRA, YSYEKL. V lost 4 bases to trimming and J lost 7 bases; unmatched junction nucleotides: 25. The CDR3 loop reads CASSPSTPGSDLAVRNEQFF. In nucleotides, the CDR3 is TGCGCCAGCAGCCCTTCAACCCCCGGTTCGGACCTAGCGGTTAGAAATGAGCAGTTCTTC.

This chain connects TRBV5-1 to TRBJ1-2; weak D call: TRBD1 (6 bases). Per the germline V gene, CDR1 is SGHRS and CDR2 is YFSETQ. There are 13 residues in the CDR3. Trimming took off 4 bases at V and 4 bases at J, with 11 bases between the two ends. CDR3 sequence reads: CASSPDSVYGYTF. The CDR3 DNA reads as TGCGCCAGCAGCCCGGACAGCGTCTATGGCTACACCTTC.

V gene TRBV5-1 combines with J gene TRBJ1-3, with unresolved D. Trimming took 3 bases from V and 2 from J, leaving 15 bases between them. There are 16 residues in the CDR3. Germline V CDR1 and CDR2: SGHRS, YFSETQ. The CDR3 here is CASSSDPLGAGNTIYF. Here the CDR3 DNA reads TGCGCCAGCAGCTCGGACCCTCTGGGAGCTGGAAACACCATATATTTT.

This clone was counted once. The V and J genes are TRBV29-1 and TRBJ2-1, with a tentative D call TRBD2 (6 bases). The CDR3 is 14 residues long. Germline assignment: CDR1 SQVTM and CDR2 ANQGSEA. CDR3 sequence: CSATRGSSYNEQFF. Here the CDR3 DNA reads TGCAGTGCAACACGGGGGAGCTCCTACAATGAGCAGTTCTTC.

The V gene is TRBV7-6, the J gene TRBJ2-3, with TRBD2 matching over 7 bases. There are 13 residues in the CDR3. V shed 5 bases, J shed 6 bases, and the junction held 5 bases outside the gene matches. Germline values: CDR1 SGHVS, CDR2 FNYEAQ. Here the CDR3 DNA reads TGTGCCAGCAGCGACACGGGGGGTGATACGCAGTATTTT. Its translation is CASSDTGGDTQYF.

The chain couples TRBV10-3 to TRBJ2-1; D is perhaps TRBD2 (5 bases). The V and J ends lost 2 bases and 7 bases respectively, with 6 bases between them. The CDR3 is made up of 12 amino acids. The germline V gene has CDR1 ENHRY and CDR2 SYGVKD. CDR3 region: CAISERGNEQFF. The DNA for the CDR3 is TGTGCCATCAGTGAGAGAGGGAATGAGCAGTTCTTC.

The V call is TRBV2, the J call TRBJ2-7; TRBD1 is a possible D gene (6 bases). Germline CDR1 and CDR2: SNHLY and FYNNEI. The length of the CDR3 is 12 residues. With 6 bases removed from V and 5 bases from J, the gap between germline ends came to 11 bases. The DNA of the CDR3 is TGTGCCAGCAGACAGGGCCGGGACGAGCAGTACTTC. Translated: CASRQGRDEQYF.

The genes are TRBV5-1 and TRBJ2-5; 13 nucleotides agree with TRBD2. Trimming removed 5 bases from V and 11 bases from J; junction bases left unmatched: 9. CDR1 and CDR2 (germline): SGHRS, YFSETQ. This CDR3 is built from 14 residues. For the CDR3, the DNA is TGCGCCAGCAGATCAGGACTAGCGGGAGCGGCGCAGTACTTC. Translated, it gives CASRSGLAGAAQYF. The full variable domain, its missing parts supplied by reference TRBV5-1 and TRBJ2-5, is KAGVTQTPRYLIKTRGQQVTLSCSPISGHRSVSWYQQTPGQGLQFLFEYFSETQRNKGNFPGRFSGRQFSNSRSEMNVSTLELGDSALYLCASRSGLAGAAQYFGPGTRLLVL.

The J gene is TRBJ2-1, the V gene TRBV6-5; 8 bases align to TRBD2. Per germline, CDR1 MNHEY and CDR2 SVGAGI. The CDR3 extends over 13 amino acids. With 6 bases clipped from V and 6 bases from J, the junction kept 4 bases outside the gene matches. The CDR3 nucleotides are TGTGCCAGCAGCCGGACTAGCACCAATGAGCAGTTCTTC. Residues: CASSRTSTNEQFF.

The rearrangement joins TRBV6-5 to TRBJ1-3; 10 positions match TRBD1. This CDR3 spans 15 amino acids. V shed 1 base and J 8 bases; nucleotides not matched to a gene: 5. The V gene's germline CDR1 is MNHEY and CDR2 SVGAGI. The CDR3 reads CASSYLGTGEDTIYF. The CDR3 DNA is TGTGCCAGCAGTTACTTGGGGACAGGGGAGGACACCATATATTTT.

The J gene is TRBJ2-5, the V gene TRBV9; D possibly corresponds to TRBD1 (5 bases). This CDR3 is built from 15 residues. The germline V gene encodes CDR1 SGDLS and CDR2 YYNGEE. V lost 0 bases and J 4 bases, leaving 13 bases between the germline ends. CDR3 loop: CASSVGGTVGETQYF. CDR3 DNA: TGTGCCAGCAGCGTAGGGGGCACGGTGGGAGAGACCCAGTACTTC.

This CDR3 is CASSPEAGGLYNEQFF. The CDR3 nucleotides are TGTGCCAGCAGCCCAGAGGCGGGAGGACTTTACAATGAGCAGTTCTTC. The V call is TRBV7-7, the J call TRBJ2-1, with 8 bases matching TRBD2. The CDR3 loop spans 16 amino acids. Trimming took 5 bases from V and 4 from J; bases not matched to a gene: 10. The germline V gene encodes CDR1 SSHAT and CDR2 FNYEAQ (reference sequence).

This chain connects TRBV19 to TRBJ1-2, with 9 bases identical to TRBD1. Looked up from germline, CDR1 is LNHDA and CDR2 is SQIVND (reference sequence). This CDR3 has 17 amino acids. Unmatched junction bases numbered 14, after V lost 4 bases and J lost 5 bases. The DNA of the CDR3 is TGTGCCAGTAGTACCTCCGCGACAGGGGGATCGGGGTATGGCTACACCTTC. Translating gives CASSTSATGGSGYGYTF.

The J gene is TRBJ1-5, the V gene TRBV9; the D gene is possibly TRBD1 (6 bases). Germline lookup yields CDR1 SGDLS and CDR2 YYNGEE. This CDR3 is 14 amino acids long. V lost 4 bases, J lost 3 bases, and 11 bases lay in between. The DNA for the CDR3 is TGTGCCAGCAGCCCCCACAGGGACAATCAGCCCCAGCATTTT. Protein product: CASSPHRDNQPQHF.

This sequence joins TRBV5-1 and TRBJ2-7; TRBD1 might be the D (5 bases). In germline, CDR1 is SGHRS, CDR2 YFSETQ. This CDR3 is built from 14 residues. V was cut by 0 bases and J by 5 bases, with 12 bases left in between. CDR3 in amino acids: CASSLGQGHNEQYF. The DNA of the CDR3 is TGCGCCAGCAGCTTGGGGCAGGGCCACAACGAGCAGTACTTC.

This clone was recorded a few times. The chain recombines TRBV6-1 with TRBJ2-1, with TRBD2 matching over 7 bases. Unmatched junction bases numbered 14, after V lost 4 bases and J lost 5 bases. In germline, CDR1 is MNHNS, CDR2 SASEGT. CDR3 length: 17 residues. The CDR3 region is CASSGLLLAAFDNEQFF. CDR3 in DNA: TGTGCCAGCAGTGGATTACTGCTAGCGGCCTTTGACAATGAGCAGTTCTTC.

The V gene is TRBV30, the J gene TRBJ1-4; 8 nucleotides match TRBD1. V was pared by 2 bases and J by 7 bases, with 3 bases of the junction left unmatched. CDR1 is GTSNPN and CDR2 is SVGIG in the germline V gene (reference sequence). This CDR3 spans 13 amino acids. The CDR3 here is CAWSPGGTEKLFF. The CDR3 DNA sequence: TGTGCCTGGAGTCCAGGGGGCACTGAAAAACTGTTTTTT. The full variable domain, in which reference TRBV30 and TRBJ1-4 provide the parts outside the CDR3, is SQTIHQWPATLVQPVGSPLSLECTVEGTSNPNLYWYRQAAGRGLQLLFYSVGIGQISSEVPQNLSASRPQDRQFILSSKKLLLSDSGFYLCAWSPGGTEKLFFGSGTQLSVL.

The chain combines TRBV18 with TRBJ1-3; no definite D call. Germline values: CDR1 KGHSH, CDR2 LQKENI. This CDR3 is 13 amino acids long. The V and J ends lost 7 bases and 2 bases respectively, with 9 bases between them. CDR3 loop: CASFDTAGNTIYF. Written as DNA, the CDR3 is TGTGCCAGCTTCGACACTGCTGGAAACACCATATATTTT.